The clone carrying this TCR beta chain was seen a handful of times. What it binds is unknown. The data originate from a study of T-cell reconstitution after alpha-beta-depleted transplantation in children. Findings and caveats of the study: Among T cells one year after transplant, newly produced cells accounted for most counts and diversity. High day-60 TCRbeta diversity in some patients came from surviving recipient T cells and thymic progenitors. Reportedly, only several hundred clones from non-depleted graft cells drove alpha-beta T-cell counts at about two months.

A TCRbeta library incorporating unique molecular identifiers was prepared. Each CDR3 protein is one row after TCRdb ran MiXCR on the PCR reads. The sample lists about 580,000 distinct CDR3 sequences, 23% seen once, with 13% to 15% in the top ten. The sequence was collected from a boy under two years old who had a stem cell transplant for acute myeloid leukemia, so the T cells may come from the graft donor. The sequencing used PBMCs, mostly from graft donor cells, collected 360 days after TCRalphabeta/CD19-depleted stem cell transplant.

CDR3 nucleotides: TGTGCCAGCAGCTTGCTCCTAGGACAGCCCACCACCTACGAGCAGTACTTC. Protein product: CASSLLLGQPTTYEQYF. The chain employs TRBV5-8 and TRBJ2-7; maybe TRBD1 (6 bases). This CDR3 has 17 amino acids. Germline values: CDR1 SGHTS, CDR2 YDEGEE. Trimming cost V 1 base and J 2 bases, with 19 bases left between them.